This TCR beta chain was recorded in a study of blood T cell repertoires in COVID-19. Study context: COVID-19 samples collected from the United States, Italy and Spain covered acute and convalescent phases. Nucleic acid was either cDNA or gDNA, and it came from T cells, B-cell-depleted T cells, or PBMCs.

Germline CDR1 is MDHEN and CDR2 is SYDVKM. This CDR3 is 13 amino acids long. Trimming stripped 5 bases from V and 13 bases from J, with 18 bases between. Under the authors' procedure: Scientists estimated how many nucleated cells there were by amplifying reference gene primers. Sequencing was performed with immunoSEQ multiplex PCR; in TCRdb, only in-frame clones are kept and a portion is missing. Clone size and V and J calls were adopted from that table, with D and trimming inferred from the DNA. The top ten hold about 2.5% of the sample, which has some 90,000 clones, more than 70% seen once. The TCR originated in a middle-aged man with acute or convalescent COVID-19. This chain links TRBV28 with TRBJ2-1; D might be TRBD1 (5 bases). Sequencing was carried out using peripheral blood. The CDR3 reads CASSRTLGRGQFF. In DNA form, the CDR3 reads TGTGCCAGCAGTAGGACCTTAGGAAGGGGCCAGTTCTTC.